What follows describes a single TCR beta chain. This sample is part of a study of blood T cell repertoires in COVID-19. In the authors' methods: Nucleated cell counts were estimated from reference gene primer amplification. Data came from immunoSEQ multiplex PCR; TCRdb stores just in-frame clones and leaves some out. V, J and clone size were drawn from that table, and D and trimming were deduced from the DNA. The sample carries 100,000 to 150,000 clones, under 95% recorded once. Germline V gene data show CDR1 as LNHDA and CDR2 as SQIVND (reference sequence). CDR3 length: 14 residues. Trimming cost V 11 bases and J 4 bases; bases outside gene matches: 11.

The source is a man aged 45-65 years with active COVID-19. The chain joins TRBV19 to TRBJ2-4, with 7 bases identical to TRBD1. The sequencing input was peripheral blood. The CDR3 here is CAGPGGRTKNIQYF. The CDR3 nucleotides read TGTGCCGGACCAGGGGGTCGGACAAAAAACATTCAGTACTTC.